This TCR beta chain was retrieved from a study of blood T cell repertoires in COVID-19. The CDR3 is 16 amino acids. Germline trimming cut 6 bases from V and 2 bases from J; bases unmatched to any gene: 10. CDR1 and CDR2 (germline): SGHAT, FQNNGV. Clones were sequenced by immunoSEQ multiplex PCR, and TCRdb holds only the in-frame ones, with some missing. The sample lists some 200,000 clones; around 85% were seen once. The TCR comes from a woman aged 40 to 49 with acute COVID-19. Specimen: PBMCs or T cells enriched from blood (not recorded which). J is TRBJ2-7 and V is TRBV11-2; 10 nucleotides match TRBD1. As DNA, the CDR3 is TGTGCCAGCAGTCCTCACGGGACAGGGGAGCCCTACGAGCAGTACTTC. This codes for CASSPHGTGEPYEQYF.